The sequence of this T cell receptor (beta chain) was determined in a study of blood T cell repertoires in COVID-19. Across the study: Samples taken during acute and convalescent COVID-19 were collected in the United States, Italy and Spain. From T cells, B-cell-depleted T cells, or PBMCs came the material, which was cDNA or gDNA.

The table lists this clone with a few counts. The CDR3 is made up of 18 amino acids. V gave up 2 bases and J gave up 2 bases; unmatched junction bases: 11. Germline lookup yields CDR1 ENHRY and CDR2 SYGVKD. Source study methods: Nucleated cell number was recorded as an estimate derived from reference gene primer amplification. The table came from immunoSEQ multiplex PCR; TCRdb's copy has only in-frame clones and leaves some out. From that table come the V and J calls and clone size; the DNA was used to work out D and trimming. Counted here are 60,000 or so clones, around four fifths occurring once; the ten biggest clones make up approximately 13%.

The TCR originated in a woman older than 75 with acute or convalescent COVID-19. Sequences were obtained from peripheral blood. The chain is built from TRBV10-3 and TRBJ1-2; 10 bases are shared with TRBD1. The CDR3 nucleotides read TGTGCCATCAGTGAGCGATCCGGGACAGGGGTTTCCAACTATGGCTACACCTTC. It specifies CAISERSGTGVSNYGYTF.